The clone carrying this T cell receptor (beta chain) was observed a handful of times. The antigen remains undetermined. The data derive from a study of post-analysis software for immune sequencing data. Study-wide results and limits: Roughly 5 TRBV segments, TRBV5-6, TRBV5-1 and TRBV20-1 among them, were found more frequent in patients than controls.

Prepared libraries of TCR beta cDNA carried unique molecular identifiers. TCRdb re-called the PCR reads through MiXCR, storing one row per CDR3 protein. The table lists roughly 870,000 distinct CDR3 sequences, about 50% of them singletons. V shed 0 bases and J 11 bases; nucleotides not matched to a gene: 13. The germline V gene has CDR1 DFQATT and CDR2 SNEGSKA (reference sequence). The CDR3 consists of 15 residues. This clonotype originated in a girl aged 10 to 17 with multiple sclerosis. J is TRBJ2-5 and V is TRBV20-1; 9 nucleotides agree with TRBD1. The sequenced sample consisted of blood. This CDR3 reads CSAREPGQGSPVQYF. CDR3 DNA: TGCAGTGCTAGAGAGCCGGGACAGGGATCCCCTGTGCAGTACTTC.